Detailed here is one TCR beta chain. Antigen specificity is unknown. The sample is drawn from a study of cytomegalovirus exposure and HLA in healthy donors. Germline V CDR1 and CDR2: MGHRA, YSYEKL. This CDR3 has 16 residues. Trimming pared 1 base from V and 0 bases from J, leaving 12 bases between. A multiplex PCR was run with 60 Vbeta primers and 13 Jbeta primers. Some clones are missing from TCRdb's copy, which holds only in-frame ones; the method was immunoSEQ multiplex PCR. Here the sample spans around 170,000 clones, around 79% being singletons. Study-wide points: Most TCRs appeared rarely, but some public TCRs recurred in many donors. In a later analysis, compared with equally common non-associated chains, HLA-associated beta chains were more expanded. One cluster of highly shared sequence variants probably arose as a sequencing artifact. The authors excluded some V segments, including TRBV6-2 and TRBV6-3, as indistinguishable.

This TCR was sampled from a woman in her forties or fifties in good health and CMV-seronegative. The material sequenced was PBMCs. The V gene is TRBV4-1, the J gene TRBJ1-1, with D tentatively TRBD1 (6 bases). This CDR3 reads CASSQVRGRMNTEAFF. The CDR3, as DNA: TGCGCCAGCAGCCAAGTCAGGGGCAGGATGAACACTGAAGCTTTCTTT.